This T cell receptor (beta chain) was identified in a study of shared clonotypes between healthy human individuals. The study's findings and limits: It was expected that sequencing depth would affect clonotype sharing among donors.

The repertoire was sequenced with immunoSEQ multiplex PCR; TCRdb's copy has only in-frame clones and lacks some. This table has around 600,000 clones, around 95% appearing once. Naive CD8 cells lacked CD45RO and underwent positive selection for CCR7, leaving out terminally differentiated effector memory CD45RA+ cells. The study drew its donors from healthy HIV-negative adults without recent acute infections or vaccinations. As concerns this clone: What it binds is not known.

CDR1 MDHEN and CDR2 SYDVKM come from the germline V gene. This CDR3 region has 14 residues. V dropped 3 bases and J dropped 9 bases, with 15 bases sitting between them. This receptor was taken from a woman in her twenties or thirties in good health. The rearrangement links TRBV28 to TRBJ2-1; tentatively, D is TRBD2 (5 bases). The source material was naive CD8+ T cells sorted from blood. In DNA, the CDR3 is TGTGCCAGCAGTTTGAGAGGGTCTGAGAGTGAGCAGTTCTTC. This translates into CASSLRGSESEQFF.